Below, 30 T cell receptor beta chains from the same sample are listed, as sequenced in a study of T cell responses to AZD1222 COVID-19 vaccine (dated by TCRdb to the early 2020s). Reading the label with the study, this specimen's time point is: baseline before first vaccination. The library relied on the immunoSEQ multiplex PCR assay. TCRdb retrieved this table from immuneACCESS and kept in-frame rearrangements only. Not all clones are present; in checked studies, unresolved V genes account for under half, and no reason is known for the remainder. The sample table holds approximately 97,000 clones, of which around 87% were seen once. The ten largest clones add up to 5% of the sample. The sequenced sample was peripheral blood, obtained on day 0 of AZD1222 vaccination. Source of these receptors: an adult in good health.

The V gene is TRBV7-9, the J gene TRBJ1-1; the D gene is possibly TRBD1 (6 bases). The CDR3 has 13 residues. CDR1 SEHNR and CDR2 FQNEAQ come from the germline V gene (reference sequence). V dropped 4 bases and J dropped 1 base, with 7 bases sitting between them. CDR3 loop: CASSWTANTEAFF. The CDR3 DNA is TGTGCCAGCAGCTGGACAGCGAACACTGAAGCTTTCTTT. The full variable domain, rest sourced from reference TRBV7-9 and TRBJ1-1, is DTGVSQNPRHKITKRGQNVTFRCDPISEHNRLYWYRQTLGQGPEFLTYFQNEAQLEKSRLLSDRFSAERPKGSFSTLEIQRTEQGDSAMYLCASSWTANTEAFFGQGTRLTVV.

The chain employs TRBV29-1 and TRBJ2-7; D not certain. The CDR3 sequence is 14 residues long. Germline assignment: CDR1 SQVTM and CDR2 ANQGSEA. Deletions cut 6 bases from V and 2 bases from J, with 17 bases between. CDR3 nucleotide sequence: TGCAGCGTCCTCCTCGGTGTCACGACCTACGAGCAGTACTTC. Protein product: CSVLLGVTTYEQYF.

The CDR3 DNA is TGTGCCAGTTGGACAGGGTTTTACGGTTCGCCCCAGCATTTT. Translated: CASWTGFYGSPQHF. The chain employs TRBV19 and TRBJ1-5; TRBD1 matches 8 bases. Germline loops: CDR1 LNHDA, CDR2 SQIVND (reference sequence). With V trimmed by 8 bases and J by 9 bases, 12 bases remained unmatched. The CDR3 has 14 amino acids.

The V gene is TRBV12-3 or TRBV12-4, the J gene TRBJ2-7, with D tentatively TRBD1 (6 bases). The CDR3 covers 12 residues. Between the trimmed V and J ends, which lost 5 bases and 4 bases, there was a span of 9 bases. The CDR3 spells CASSGTRYEQYF. For the CDR3, the DNA is TGTGCCAGCAGTGGGACAAGATACGAGCAGTACTTC.

The J gene is TRBJ1-2, the V gene TRBV6-1; 7 positions agree with TRBD1. The CDR3 extends over 14 amino acids. The ends lost 2 bases at V and 4 bases at J; junction bases unmatched: 4. Germline CDR1 reads MNHNS; CDR2 reads SASEGT. The CDR3 nucleotides read TGTGCCAGCAGTGAATTAAGGGGGCTCTATGGCTACACCTTC. Residues: CASSELRGLYGYTF.

The chain carries TRBV10-1 and TRBJ1-2; 10 bases are a match to TRBD1. V shed 10 bases and J 1 base; nucleotides not matched to a gene: 9. The CDR3 loop spans 15 amino acids. Germline V lookup: CDR1 WNHNN, CDR2 SYGVQD (reference sequence). CDR3 DNA sequence: TGCGCCATTCGACAGGGGGCCGCTATTAACTATGGCTACACCTTC. This sequence encodes CAIRQGAAINYGYTF.

V usage is TRBV9 and J usage is TRBJ2-1; 11 bases match TRBD2. Per germline, CDR1 SGDLS and CDR2 YYNGEE. Germline trimming cut 0 bases from V and 9 bases from J; bases unmatched to any gene: 5. The CDR3 spans 15 residues. DNA of the CDR3: TGTGCCAGCAGCGTAGGGATAGCGGGGGGGCGTGAGCAGTTCTTC. This gives the protein CASSVGIAGGREQFF.

The rearrangement uses TRBV18 and TRBJ1-1; no firm D call. Trimming removed 4 bases from V and 1 base from J, with 7 bases in between. The V gene's germline CDR1 is KGHSH and CDR2 LQKENI. The CDR3 runs 13 residues. CDR3 residues: CASSQGGNTEAFF. DNA of the CDR3: TGTGCCAGCTCACAGGGAGGGAACACTGAAGCTTTCTTT.

CDR3 amino acids: CAMGQSNQPQHF. The CDR3 DNA reads TGTGCCATGGGACAGAGCAATCAGCCCCAGCATTTT. The V gene is TRBV10-3, the J gene TRBJ1-5; 7 nucleotides agree with TRBD1. This CDR3 has 12 amino acids. V dropped 9 bases and J dropped 1; count of bases not matched to a gene: 0. Per the germline V gene, CDR1 is ENHRY and CDR2 is SYGVKD.

The chain uses TRBV9 and TRBJ2-5, with D tentatively TRBD1 or TRBD2 (6 bases each). Deletions cut 0 bases from V and 5 bases from J, with 14 bases between. This CDR3 is built from 15 residues. CDR1 and CDR2 from the germline V gene are SGDLS and YYNGEE. CDR3 nucleotide sequence: TGTGCCAGCAGCGTAGTGGAGGGGGTCCGTGAGACCCAGTACTTC. It codes for CASSVVEGVRETQYF.

The J gene is TRBJ1-2, the V gene TRBV6-5; 10 positions agree with TRBD1. CDR3 length equals 13 residues. Per the germline V gene, CDR1 is MNHEY and CDR2 is SVGAGI. V was pared by 6 bases and J by 7 bases, with 5 bases of the junction left unmatched. The CDR3 loop reads CASSKGQGLGYTF. CDR3 DNA sequence: TGTGCCAGCAGCAAGGGACAGGGGCTTGGCTACACCTTC.

The V and J genes are TRBV28 and TRBJ1-6; tentative D call: TRBD1 (5 bases). CDR3 length equals 14 residues. V was clipped by 6 bases and J by 9 bases, with 15 bases between them. From germline, CDR1 is MDHEN and CDR2 SYDVKM. This CDR3 reads CASRGTFQGSPLHF. Here the CDR3 DNA reads TGTGCCAGCAGAGGGACTTTTCAGGGTTCACCCCTCCACTTT. Full variable domain (remainder filled in from reference TRBV28 and TRBJ1-6): DVKVTQSSRYLVKRTGEKVFLECVQDMDHENMFWYRQDPGLGLRLIYFSYDVKMKEKGDIPEGYSVSREKKERFSLILESASTNQTSMYLCASRGTFQGSPLHFGNGTRLTVT.

The gene calls are TRBV2 and TRBJ2-7; D is perhaps TRBD1 (6 bases). Germline-derived CDR1 and CDR2 are SNHLY and FYNNEI. V was trimmed by 0 bases and J by 3 bases, leaving 18 bases between them. This CDR3 contains 17 residues. The CDR3 region has the DNA TGTGCCAGCAGTGAAGCGCTTCCCAGACAGGTCGACTACGAGCAGTACTTC. Residues: CASSEALPRQVDYEQYF. The variable domain in full, completed from reference TRBV2 and TRBJ2-7, reads EPEVTQTPSHQVTQMGQEVILRCVPISNHLYFYWYRQILGQKVEFLVSFYNNEISEKSEIFDDQFSVERPDGSNFTLKIRSTKLEDSAMYFCASSEALPRQVDYEQYFGPGTRLTVT.

This chain joins TRBV5-1 and TRBJ2-1; tentative D call: TRBD1 (6 bases). Trimming pared 0 bases from V and 6 bases from J, leaving 13 bases between. Germline lookup yields CDR1 SGHRS and CDR2 YFSETQ. CDR3 length equals 15 residues. In DNA form, the CDR3 reads TGCGCCAGCAGCTTGGAACAGGGAAGGTTCAATGAGCAGTTCTTC. Amino acids: CASSLEQGRFNEQFF.

The chain recombines TRBV6-4 with TRBJ1-1; D is unresolved. V was trimmed by 0 bases and J by 1 base, leaving 6 bases between them. CDR1 MRHNA and CDR2 SNTAGT come from the germline V gene. This CDR3 spans 14 amino acids. CDR3 bases: TGTGCCAGCAGTGACTCGGGAGAGAACACTGAAGCTTTCTTT. Translated, it gives CASSDSGENTEAFF.

For the CDR3, the DNA is TGTGCCAGCAGTTCCCAGTATAGCGGGAGCTCCTACGAGCAGTACTTC. Translating gives CASSSQYSGSSYEQYF. The chain carries TRBV6-2 or TRBV6-3 and TRBJ2-7; 9 bases match TRBD2. This CDR3 comprises 16 residues. Losses at the gene ends were 4 bases for V and 0 bases for J; bases not matched to a gene: 7. Germline V gives CDR1 MNHEY, CDR2 SVGEGT.

The chain employs TRBV5-1 and TRBJ1-2, with D perhaps matching TRBD1 (5 bases). This CDR3 spans 14 amino acids. The germline V gene encodes CDR1 SGHRS and CDR2 YFSETQ. V was clipped by 0 bases and J by 4 bases, with 10 bases between them. CDR3 protein: CASSLDQGRYGYTF. The CDR3 nucleotides are TGCGCCAGCAGCTTGGACCAGGGACGCTATGGCTACACCTTC. Full variable domain (missing parts from reference TRBV5-1 and TRBJ1-2): KAGVTQTPRYLIKTRGQQVTLSCSPISGHRSVSWYQQTPGQGLQFLFEYFSETQRNKGNFPGRFSGRQFSNSRSEMNVSTLELGDSALYLCASSLDQGRYGYTFGSGTRLTVV.

The V and J genes are TRBV7-6 and TRBJ2-7; TRBD1 matches 8 bases. Germline trimming cut 5 bases from V and 2 bases from J; bases unmatched to any gene: 5. The CDR3 contains 14 residues. The germline CDR1 and CDR2 sequences are SGHVS and FNYEAQ. The DNA of the CDR3 is TGTGCCAGCAGCGCCGGACAGGGACCCTACGAGCAGTACTTC. Protein: CASSAGQGPYEQYF.

In the case of this clone: Other DNA sequences in this specimen translate into the identical CDR3. The chain links TRBV20-1 to TRBJ1-5, with unresolved D. V was cut by 3 bases and J by 0 bases, with 9 bases left in between. In germline, CDR1 is DFQATT, CDR2 SNEGSKA (reference sequence). The CDR3 length is 14 residues. This CDR3 is CSASSGYSNQPQHF. The CDR3 DNA sequence: TGCAGTGCTAGTTCAGGATATAGCAATCAGCCCCAGCATTTT.

This clone is judged medium-sized. The gene calls are TRBV30 and TRBJ2-1; 8 positions match TRBD2. CDR1 GTSNPN and CDR2 SVGIG come from the germline V gene (reference sequence). V dropped 2 bases and J dropped 3; count of bases not matched to a gene: 6. This CDR3 is built from 15 residues. The CDR3 sequence: CAWSRISGVYNEQFF. The DNA for the CDR3 is TGTGCCTGGAGTAGGATTAGCGGGGTCTACAATGAGCAGTTCTTC.

The genes are TRBV6-5 and TRBJ2-7; 10 positions match TRBD2. From germline, CDR1 is MNHEY and CDR2 SVGAGI. This CDR3 region has 14 residues. Trimming took 4 bases from V and 4 from J; bases not matched to a gene: 4. CDR3: CASSSGTSEYEQYF. The CDR3 nucleotides read TGTGCCAGCAGTTCCGGGACTAGCGAGTACGAGCAGTACTTC.

This chain uses TRBV25-1 with TRBJ1-2; 10 bases fit TRBD1. V lost 6 bases to trimming and J lost 1 base; unmatched junction nucleotides: 2. The CDR3 is made up of 14 amino acids. Germline assignment: CDR1 MGHDK and CDR2 SYGVNS. CDR3 sequence reads: CASRRTGGNYGYTF. DNA for the CDR3: TGTGCCAGCAGAAGGACAGGGGGTAACTATGGCTACACCTTC.

This chain links TRBV4-1 with TRBJ1-5; no definite D call. The CDR3 consists of 16 residues. Germline V CDR1 and CDR2: MGHRA, YSYEKL. V lost 4 bases and J 4 bases, leaving 17 bases between the germline ends. DNA for the CDR3: TGCGCCAGCAGCCGGTACTTGGACGGAAAGAATCAGCCCCAGCATTTT. It codes for CASSRYLDGKNQPQHF.

The rearrangement links TRBV10-3 to TRBJ1-1, with 7 bases matching TRBD1. In germline, CDR1 is ENHRY, CDR2 SYGVKD. J was trimmed by 11 bases and V by 6 bases; bases with no gene match: 9. The CDR3 runs to 12 residues. The DNA for the CDR3 is TGTGCCATCAGGAAAGACAGGGTAGGCGCTTTCTTT. This encodes CAIRKDRVGAFF.

The chain combines TRBV5-1 with TRBJ2-5; TRBD1 or TRBD2 may be the D gene (5 bases each). Trimming cost V 4 bases and J 4 bases, with 14 bases left between them. This CDR3 comprises 14 residues. Germline V gene sequence: CDR1 SGHRS, CDR2 YFSETQ. In nucleotides, the CDR3 is TGCGCCAGCAGCGGTGAGGGGCACTCAGAGACCCAGTACTTC. This encodes CASSGEGHSETQYF.

This chain uses TRBV2 with TRBJ1-1; perhaps TRBD1 as D (6 bases). Germline assignment: CDR1 SNHLY and CDR2 FYNNEI. The germline V and J ends were trimmed by 7 bases and 0 bases, with 15 bases remaining between them. The CDR3 length is 15 residues. Written as DNA, the CDR3 is TGTGCCAGCACAGGACAGAGGATAATGAACACTGAAGCTTTCTTT. Protein product: CASTGQRIMNTEAFF.

V and J are TRBV5-6 and TRBJ2-3; 9 positions agree with TRBD1. V shed 4 bases, J shed 2 bases, and the junction held 5 bases outside the gene matches. Germline-derived CDR1 and CDR2 are SGHDT and YYEEEE. This CDR3 has 15 residues. The CDR3 sequence is CASSAGTGFTDTQYF. The CDR3 DNA is TGTGCCAGCAGCGCCGGGACAGGGTTCACAGATACGCAGTATTTT.

The chain uses TRBV9 and TRBJ2-6, with D possibly TRBD1 on 5 matching bases. The germline V gene encodes CDR1 SGDLS and CDR2 YYNGEE. Trimming shortened V by 2 bases and J by 12 bases, and 12 bases separated the two germline ends. The CDR3 is 13 residues long. In DNA form, the CDR3 reads TGTGCCAGCAGCGTGGACACTATTGGCGTCCTGACTTTC. Translated: CASSVDTIGVLTF.

V gene TRBV2 combines with J gene TRBJ2-1, with 9 bases aligning to TRBD2. The CDR3 spans 15 residues. Germline V gives CDR1 SNHLY, CDR2 FYNNEI. J was trimmed by 4 bases and V by 6 bases; bases with no gene match: 7. Here the CDR3 reads CASRKAGGPYNEQFF. The CDR3 DNA sequence: TGTGCCAGCAGGAAGGCGGGGGGGCCGTACAATGAGCAGTTCTTC.

The chain uses TRBV9 and TRBJ2-5, with D uncertain. The germline gives CDR1 SGDLS, CDR2 YYNGEE. V lost 0 bases and J lost 5, with 11 bases in between. CDR3 length: 14 residues. The CDR3 reads CASSVGYRSETQYF. The CDR3 DNA follows: TGTGCCAGCAGCGTAGGTTATCGAAGTGAGACCCAGTACTTC. The full variable domain, its missing parts supplied by reference TRBV9 and TRBJ2-5, is DSGVTQTPKHLITATGQRVTLRCSPRSGDLSVYWYQQSLDQGLQFLIQYYNGEERAKGNILERFSAQQFPDLHSELNLSSLELGDSALYFCASSVGYRSETQYFGPGTRLLVL.